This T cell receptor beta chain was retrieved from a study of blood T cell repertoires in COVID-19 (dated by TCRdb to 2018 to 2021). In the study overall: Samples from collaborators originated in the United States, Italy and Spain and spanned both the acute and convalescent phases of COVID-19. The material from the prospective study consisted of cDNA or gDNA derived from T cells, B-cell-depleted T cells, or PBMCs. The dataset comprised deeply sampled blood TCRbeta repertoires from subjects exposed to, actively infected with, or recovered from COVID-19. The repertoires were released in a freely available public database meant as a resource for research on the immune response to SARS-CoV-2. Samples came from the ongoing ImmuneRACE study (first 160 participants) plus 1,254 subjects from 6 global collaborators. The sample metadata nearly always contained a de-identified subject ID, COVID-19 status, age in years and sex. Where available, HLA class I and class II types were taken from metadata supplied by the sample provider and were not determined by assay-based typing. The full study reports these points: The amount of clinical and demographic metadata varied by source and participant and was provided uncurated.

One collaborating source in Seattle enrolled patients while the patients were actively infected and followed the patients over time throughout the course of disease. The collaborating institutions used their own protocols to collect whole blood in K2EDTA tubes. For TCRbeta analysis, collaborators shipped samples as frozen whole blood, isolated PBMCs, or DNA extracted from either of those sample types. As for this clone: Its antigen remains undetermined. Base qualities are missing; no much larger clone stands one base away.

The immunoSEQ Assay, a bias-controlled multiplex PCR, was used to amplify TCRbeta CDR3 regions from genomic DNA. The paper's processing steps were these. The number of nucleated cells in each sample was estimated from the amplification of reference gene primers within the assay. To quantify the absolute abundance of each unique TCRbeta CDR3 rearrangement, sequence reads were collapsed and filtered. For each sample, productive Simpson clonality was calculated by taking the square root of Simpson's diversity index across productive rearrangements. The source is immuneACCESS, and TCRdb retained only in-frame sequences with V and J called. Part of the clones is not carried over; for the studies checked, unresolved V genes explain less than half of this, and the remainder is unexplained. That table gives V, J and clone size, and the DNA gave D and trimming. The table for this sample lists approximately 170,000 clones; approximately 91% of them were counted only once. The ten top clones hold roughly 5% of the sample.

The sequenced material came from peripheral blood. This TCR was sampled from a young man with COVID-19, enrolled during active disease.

Here the CDR3 is given as CASSEQRTGRYNSPLHF. In nucleotide form, the sequence is TGTGCCAGCAGTGAACAGAGGACAGGGAGGTATAATTCACCCCTCCACTTT. The chain is encoded by TRBV2 joined to TRBJ1-6, with TRBD1 identical over 8 junction bases. CDR1 and CDR2 (SNHLY, FYNNEI) derive from the germline V gene. The CDR3 runs 17 residues from the cysteine to the phenylalanine. Of the read, only the CDR3 DNA is kept; its 51 bases are in frame from base 1. For this chain, trimming is 2 bases at the V end and 4 bases at the J end, and the number of junction bases without a gene match is 7. Reference TRBV2 and TRBJ1-6 genes cover what lies past the CDR3, so the full variable domain is EPEVTQTPSHQVTQMGQEVILRCVPISNHLYFYWYRQILGQKVEFLVSFYNNEISEKSEIFDDQFSVERPDGSNFTLKIRSTKLEDSAMYFCASSEQRTGRYNSPLHFGNGTRLTVT.